This T cell receptor (beta chain) was sequenced during a study of T cell repertoires in cytomegalovirus infection. About the research overall: Public TCR beta signatures were indicative of both CMV infection and a matching HLA type. General study results and limits: Using cumulative public TCR beta family frequency, the authors identified those who carried CMV together with the relevant HLA. CMV-specific TCR beta clonotypes restricted by HLA-C were the ones dominating the ex vivo response.

This clonotype was recorded at least ten times. Its antigen is undetermined. Germline CDR1 MNHEY, CDR2 SVGEGT. This CDR3 comprises 15 residues. The junction had 4 bases not matched to a gene; V was cut back by 7 bases and J by 3 bases. TCRdb re-derived calls from the reads in MiXCR, one entry per CDR3 protein. The top ten hold approximately 16% of the sample, which has more than 200,000 distinct CDR3 sequences, around 8.7% seen once. The sequenced sample consisted of PBMCs. The chain links TRBV6-2 or TRBV6-3 to TRBJ2-1; 12 positions agree with TRBD2. The TCR sequence derives from a human donor in good health (CMV status not recorded). Some clones in this sample may be carry-over from other donors' samples. The CDR3 nucleotides are TGTGCCAGCAAGACTAGCGGGAGTTACTACAATGAGCAGTTCTTC. Its protein product is CASKTSGSYYNEQFF.